A single sample gave rise to the 13 T cell receptor beta chains below, sequenced in a study of response to subunit inactivated influenza vaccine (dated by TCRdb to about 2018). The protocol used for the library was RT-PCR. For sequencing, an Illumina HiSeq 2500 was employed. In TCRdb, the public reads were trimmed at Q25 with fastp and aligned with MiXCR, with productive beta chains retained. Here each entry gathers all rows of one CDR3 protein and keeps the most common genes and DNA. This sample holds 450,000 to 600,000 distinct CDR3 sequences; around 7.7% were observed only once. Roughly 13% of the sample is taken by the ten largest. The source material was PBMCs from blood, sampled less than 30 months after vaccination. Source of these receptors: a man between 50 and 70 years old who received an inactivated influenza vaccine. Donor details come from another sample of the same person, matched by shared clones.

By sample share, this clonotype is medium-sized. This chain uses TRBV5-1 with TRBJ2-3, with a tentative D call TRBD2 (6 bases). The V gene's germline CDR1 is SGHRS and CDR2 YFSETQ. V lost 0 bases and J lost 5, with 19 bases in between. The CDR3 spans 17 residues. The CDR3 protein is CASSLAYVGGGIDTQYF. CDR3 DNA: TGCGCCAGCAGCTTGGCCTACGTTGGAGGAGGGATAGATACGCAGTATTTT.

In this sample, this clonotype turned up many times. The CDR3 here is CASSPWTGNYGYTF. As DNA, the CDR3 is TGCGCCAGCAGCCCATGGACAGGAAACTATGGCTACACCTTC. The chain uses TRBV4-3 and TRBJ1-2, with TRBD1 matching 7 bases. Germline CDR1 LGHNA, CDR2 YSLEER. The CDR3 has 14 residues. The J segment lost 2 bases and the V segment lost 4 bases, leaving 4 bases of the junction unmatched.

This clonotype came up a few times. V usage is TRBV5-1 and J usage is TRBJ2-2, with D unclear. The CDR3 length is 15 residues. Germline V gene data show CDR1 as SGHRS and CDR2 as YFSETQ. The ends were cut back, 4 bases at V and 2 bases at J, with 12 bases in the middle. The CDR3 DNA follows: TGCGCCAGCAGCCTCCGGACGGACAACACCGGGGAGCTGTTTTTT. Amino acids: CASSLRTDNTGELFF.

This clonotype was found many times. In nucleotides, the CDR3 is TGTGCCAGCAGCCAAGGTCAGAAGAATTCACCCCTCCACTTT. It encodes CASSQGQKNSPLHF. The V call is TRBV3-1, the J call TRBJ1-6; D uncertain. The CDR3 runs to 14 residues. The germline gives CDR1 LGHDT, CDR2 YNNKEL (reference sequence). V lost 1 base, J lost 7 bases, and 8 bases lay in between.

This clonotype has only a few counts. The rearrangement uses TRBV4-1 and TRBJ2-2, with TRBD1 matching 7 bases. The CDR3 consists of 16 residues. CDR1 is MGHRA and CDR2 is YSYEKL in the germline V gene. V shed 2 bases, J shed 5 bases, and the junction held 8 bases outside the gene matches. CDR3 residues: CASSQLPQGNTGELFF. DNA of the CDR3: TGCGCCAGCAGCCAACTGCCACAGGGGAATACCGGGGAGCTGTTTTTT.

This clonotype was observed a few times. The V gene is TRBV3-1, the J gene TRBJ1-1, with a possible D match to TRBD1 (5 bases). The CDR3 consists of 14 residues. V was pared by 2 bases and J by 5 bases, with 12 bases between. Germline V CDR1 and CDR2: LGHDT, YNNKEL (reference sequence). The CDR3 is CASSQSGGGTEAFF. CDR3 nucleotide sequence: TGTGCCAGCAGCCAATCCGGGGGGGGTACTGAAGCTTTCTTT.

In this sample, this clonotype turned up a few times. The gene calls are TRBV28 and TRBJ1-1, with D tentatively TRBD1 (6 bases). The CDR3 length is 12 residues. CDR1 is MDHEN, CDR2 SYDVKM, per germline. Trimming took off 5 bases at V and 12 bases at J, with 16 bases between the two ends. The chain's CDR3 is CASSPQGSGTFF. DNA of the CDR3: TGTGCCAGCAGTCCTCAGGGGAGTGGGACTTTCTTT.

The table lists this clonotype with a few counts. This chain connects TRBV27 to TRBJ2-7; D is unclear. Germline CDR1 is MNHEY and CDR2 is SMNVEV (reference sequence). The CDR3 length is 15 residues. Deletions cut 4 bases from V and 1 base from J, with 14 bases between. CDR3 loop: CASSSRTAPSYEQYF. In DNA, the CDR3 is TGTGCCAGCAGTTCAAGGACCGCTCCATCCTACGAGCAGTACTTC.

This rearrangement joins TRBV20-1 to TRBJ2-5; TRBD1 or TRBD2 may be the D gene (5 bases each). The CDR3 totals 15 residues. CDR1 and CDR2 from the germline V gene are DFQATT and SNEGSKA (reference sequence). V lost 1 base to trimming and J lost 2 bases, with 14 bases between them. CDR3 sequence reads: CSARGTGQYQETQYF. In DNA, the CDR3 is TGCAGTGCTAGAGGAACGGGGCAGTATCAAGAGACCCAGTACTTC.

This clonotype showed up just a few times. The V and J genes are TRBV12-3 or TRBV12-4 and TRBJ1-4; maybe TRBD1 (5 bases). There are 15 residues in the CDR3. V lost 5 bases, J lost 6 bases, and 16 bases lay in between. This CDR3 is CASSVPGRGDEKLFF. CDR3 sequence (DNA): TGTGCCAGCAGTGTACCGGGACGGGGGGATGAAAAACTGTTTTTT.

This sequence joins TRBV9 and TRBJ2-2, with 8 bases matching TRBD2. In germline, CDR1 is SGDLS, CDR2 YYNGEE. CDR3 size: 17 residues. J gave up 6 bases and V 0 bases, and 10 bases lay outside the gene matches. Here the CDR3 reads CASSVAVSGGPSGELFF. The CDR3 DNA is TGTGCCAGCAGCGTAGCTGTATCGGGGGGGCCGTCCGGGGAGCTGTTTTTT. Filled out from reference TRBV9 and TRBJ2-2, the complete variable domain reads DSGVTQTPKHLITATGQRVTLRCSPRSGDLSVYWYQQSLDQGLQFLIQYYNGEERAKGNILERFSAQQFPDLHSELNLSSLELGDSALYFCASSVAVSGGPSGELFFGEGSRLTVL.

This clonotype was seen a handful of times. The chain carries TRBV24-1 and TRBJ2-1; 10 nucleotides align to TRBD2. The CDR3 has 18 residues. Germline V gives CDR1 KGHDR, CDR2 SFDVKD. J gave up 1 base and V 2 bases, and 7 bases lay outside the gene matches. The CDR3 coding sequence is TGTGCCACCAGTGATTCCCCCGGAGCGGGAGGGTCCTACAATGAGCAGTTCTTC. Its protein product is CATSDSPGAGGSYNEQFF.

The genes are TRBV20-1 and TRBJ2-1, with TRBD2 matching 12 bases. The CDR3 has 18 amino acids. With V trimmed by 0 bases and J by 5 bases, 11 bases remained unmatched. Germline V gene data show CDR1 as DFQATT and CDR2 as SNEGSKA (reference sequence). The CDR3 DNA follows: TGCAGTGCTAGAGATTGGACTAGCGGGATAAATTGGGACAATGAGCAGTTCTTC. Its protein is CSARDWTSGINWDNEQFF.